This paragraph reports one T cell receptor beta chain. This clonotype was observed a few times. The clone's antigen remains unknown. One base away there is no much larger clone; base qualities are not given. Ficoll-Paque density gradient centrifugation was the method used to isolate PBMCs. This entry belongs to a study of T-cell memory formation after mild COVID-19 (dated by TCRdb to about 2021). About the investigation overall: TCR sequence clusters from the two donors were largely donor specific. Two young, previously healthy adult volunteers made up the cohort, one male and one female. T-cell clones expanding and contracting after mild COVID-19 in a couple of donors were tracked by longitudinal TCRalpha and TCRbeta repertoire sequencing. Study-wide conclusions, independent of this receptor: The study covered only a couple of mild cases, and larger cohorts including severe cases with pre-infection samples were considered necessary. Contracting CD4+ clones appeared mostly in the CM and EM memory subsets, whereas CD8+ clones were enriched in EMRA. The detection of some responding clones in pre-infection memory suggests that pre-existing cross-reactive memory T cells joined the SARS-CoV-2 response. Clones contracting from day 15 to 85 had balanced CD4/CD8 phenotypes, while a second wave expanding from day 15 to 37 was biased towards CD4+. SARS-CoV-2 specificity of the second-wave clones peaking on day 37 was not confirmed.

V and J lose 2 bases and 1 base, and a span of 10 bases separates them. Taken from cysteine to phenylalanine, the CDR3 has 15 residues. Only CDR3 DNA is held: 45 bases, read in frame from base 1. The germline V gene (reference sequence) supplies CDR1 MNHEY and CDR2 SMNVEV. Sequencing relied on an Illumina NovaSeq 6000. TCRalpha and TCRbeta cDNA libraries were built by 5'RACE with constant-segment primers, adding sample barcodes and unique molecular identifiers. RNA was extracted from every sample with Trizol reagent. Amplification of the libraries took two PCR steps, and the second step added a second sample barcode plus Illumina TruSeq adapters. Sequencing of libraries was performed on an Illumina NovaSeq with 2 x 150 bp paired-end reads. As for the authors' bioinformatics: Demultiplexing of reads and collapsing into UMI-guided consensus sequences were performed with migec v1.2.7. With mixcr v2.1.11, UMI consensuses were aligned to TRA and TRB V and J templates and assembled into clonotypes. Clonotypes were classified as expanded or contracted when called significant by both edgeR and NoisET, with noise models trained on biological replicates. For edgeR calls, a false discovery rate-adjusted p below 0.01 and a log2 fold-change threshold of 1 were applied. As an exploratory analysis of dynamics, max-normalized trajectories of the 1000 most abundant clonotypes were examined with PCA combined with hierarchical clustering. Separately sequenced CD4+ and CD8+ repertoires were used to assign a CD4 or CD8 phenotype to each responding clone. TCRdb passed the public sequencing reads through fastp at Q25 and MiXCR, retaining productive beta sequences. Rows are combined by CDR3 protein, so each entry shows the most common genes and DNA. For this entry, the V and J calls and clone size follow TCRdb and not the study's own pipeline. The sample has 98,000 or so distinct CDR3 sequences on record, 15% to 20% of them singletons. Around 5.1% of the sample rests with the top ten.

Sequencing input: PBMCs or a T cell subset sorted from them (not recorded which). The sequence came from a man younger than 35 who had mild COVID-19 (a few samples of this study predate the infection). The sample titles of this study are shuffled in the database, so cell type and time point are left out; the donor was told from shared clones. The chain couples TRBV27 to TRBJ2-3; the D gene assignment is ambiguous. The DNA sequence reads TGTGCCAGCAGTTTAAACGCCCCAGGCACAGATACGCAGTATTTT. Its product reads: CASSLNAPGTDTQYF.